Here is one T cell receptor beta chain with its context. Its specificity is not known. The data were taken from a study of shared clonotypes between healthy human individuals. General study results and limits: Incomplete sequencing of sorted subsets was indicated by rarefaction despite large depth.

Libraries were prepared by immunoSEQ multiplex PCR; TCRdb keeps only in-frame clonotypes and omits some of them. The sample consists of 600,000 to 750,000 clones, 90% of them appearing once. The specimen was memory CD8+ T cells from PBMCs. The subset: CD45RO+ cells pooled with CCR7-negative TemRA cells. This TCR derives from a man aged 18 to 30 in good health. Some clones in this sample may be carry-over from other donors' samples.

The CDR3 loop is CASSDPTSGNSYNEQFF. In nucleotides, the CDR3 is TGTGCCAGCAGTGACCCGACTAGCGGGAACTCCTACAATGAGCAGTTCTTC. The gene calls are TRBV2 and TRBJ2-1; 11 bases map to TRBD2. Trimming took 3 bases from V and 0 from J; bases not matched to a gene: 4. Germline V gives CDR1 SNHLY, CDR2 FYNNEI. The CDR3 sequence is 17 residues long.